This TCR beta chain was identified during a study of blood T cell repertoires in COVID-19. Looking at the study overall: Samples came from the United States, Italy and Spain, spanning acute and convalescent COVID-19.

Germline loops: CDR1 LGHDT, CDR2 YNNKEL (reference sequence). The CDR3 has 14 residues. V lost 2 bases and J lost 2, with 6 bases in between. Methods used by the authors: Cell counts per sample came from amplifying reference gene primers. Data came from immunoSEQ multiplex PCR; TCRdb stores just in-frame clones and leaves some out. V, J and clone size were drawn from that table, and D and trimming were deduced from the DNA. The sample shows about 280,000 clones, around 90% of them seen only once. The J gene is TRBJ2-2, the V gene TRBV3-1 (or the pseudogene TRBV3-2); D uncertain. What was sequenced was peripheral blood. The TCR comes from a woman in her thirties or forties who had recovered from COVID-19. CDR3 in amino acids: CASSQHLNTGELFF. The DNA for the CDR3 is TGTGCCAGCAGCCAACACTTAAACACCGGGGAGCTGTTTTTT.